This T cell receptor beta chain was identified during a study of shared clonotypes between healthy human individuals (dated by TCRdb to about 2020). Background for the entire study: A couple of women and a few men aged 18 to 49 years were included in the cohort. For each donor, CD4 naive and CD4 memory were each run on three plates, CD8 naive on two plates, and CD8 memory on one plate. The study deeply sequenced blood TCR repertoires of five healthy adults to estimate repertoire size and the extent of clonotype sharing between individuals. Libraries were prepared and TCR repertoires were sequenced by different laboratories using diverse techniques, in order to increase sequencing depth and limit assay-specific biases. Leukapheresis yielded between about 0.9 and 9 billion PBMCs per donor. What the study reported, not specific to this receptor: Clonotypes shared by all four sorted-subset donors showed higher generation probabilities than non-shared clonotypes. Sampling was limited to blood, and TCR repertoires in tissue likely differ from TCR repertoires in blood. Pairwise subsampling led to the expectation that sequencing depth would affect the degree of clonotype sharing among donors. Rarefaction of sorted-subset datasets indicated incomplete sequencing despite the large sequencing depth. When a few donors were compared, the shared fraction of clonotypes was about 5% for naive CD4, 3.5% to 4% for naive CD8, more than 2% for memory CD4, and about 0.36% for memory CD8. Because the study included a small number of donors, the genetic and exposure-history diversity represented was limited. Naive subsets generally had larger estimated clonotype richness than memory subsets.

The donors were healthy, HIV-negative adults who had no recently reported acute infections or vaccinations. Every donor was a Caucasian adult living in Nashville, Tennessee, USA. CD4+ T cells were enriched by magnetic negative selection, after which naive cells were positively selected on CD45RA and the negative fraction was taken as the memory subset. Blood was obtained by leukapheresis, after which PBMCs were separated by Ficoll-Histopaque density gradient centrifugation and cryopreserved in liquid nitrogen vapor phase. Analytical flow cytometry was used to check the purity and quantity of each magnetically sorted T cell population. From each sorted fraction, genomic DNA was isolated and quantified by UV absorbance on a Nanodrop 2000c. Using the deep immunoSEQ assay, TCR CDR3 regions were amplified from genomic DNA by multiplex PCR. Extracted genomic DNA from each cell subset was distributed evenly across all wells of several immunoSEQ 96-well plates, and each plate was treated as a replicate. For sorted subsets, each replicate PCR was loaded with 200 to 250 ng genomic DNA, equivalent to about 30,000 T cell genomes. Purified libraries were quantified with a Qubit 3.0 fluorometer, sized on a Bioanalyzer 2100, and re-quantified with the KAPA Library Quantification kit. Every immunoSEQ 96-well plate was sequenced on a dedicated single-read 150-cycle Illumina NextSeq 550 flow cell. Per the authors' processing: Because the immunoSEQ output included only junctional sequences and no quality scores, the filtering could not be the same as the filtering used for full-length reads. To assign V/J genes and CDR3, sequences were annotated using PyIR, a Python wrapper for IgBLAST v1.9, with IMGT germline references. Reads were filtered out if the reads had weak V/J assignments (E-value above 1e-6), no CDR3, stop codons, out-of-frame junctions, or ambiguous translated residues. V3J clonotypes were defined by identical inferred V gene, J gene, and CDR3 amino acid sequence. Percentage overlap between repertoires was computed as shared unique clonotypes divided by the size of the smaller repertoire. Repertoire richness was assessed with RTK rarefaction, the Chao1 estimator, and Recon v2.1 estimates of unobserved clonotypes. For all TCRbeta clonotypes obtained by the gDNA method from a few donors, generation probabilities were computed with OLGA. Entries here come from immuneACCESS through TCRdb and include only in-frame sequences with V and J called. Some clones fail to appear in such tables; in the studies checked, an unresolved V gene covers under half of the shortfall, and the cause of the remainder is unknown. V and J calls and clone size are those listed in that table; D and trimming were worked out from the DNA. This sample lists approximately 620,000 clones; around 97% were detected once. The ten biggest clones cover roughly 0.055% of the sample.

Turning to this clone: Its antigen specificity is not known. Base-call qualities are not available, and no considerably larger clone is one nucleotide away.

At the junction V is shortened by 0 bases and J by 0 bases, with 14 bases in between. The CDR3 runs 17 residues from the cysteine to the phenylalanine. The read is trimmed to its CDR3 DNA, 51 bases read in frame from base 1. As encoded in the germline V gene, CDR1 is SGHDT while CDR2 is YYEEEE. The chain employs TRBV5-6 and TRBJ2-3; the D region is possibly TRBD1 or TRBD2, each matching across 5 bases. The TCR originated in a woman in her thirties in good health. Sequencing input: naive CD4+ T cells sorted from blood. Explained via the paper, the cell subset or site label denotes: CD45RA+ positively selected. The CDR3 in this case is CASSLDWGSSSTDTQYF. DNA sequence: TGTGCCAGCAGCTTGGATTGGGGGAGCTCCAGCACAGATACGCAGTATTTT.